These 21 T cell receptor beta chains were all obtained from the same sample, sequenced in a study of cytomegalovirus exposure and HLA in healthy donors. With 60 Vbeta and 13 Jbeta primers, the PCR was carried out. Profiled with immunoSEQ multiplex PCR; TCRdb holds only in-frame clones, not every one. This table has roughly 100,000 clones, 70% to 80% appearing once. The sample was PBMCs. These receptors were obtained from a male donor in good health and CMV-seropositive.

Concerning this clone: The germline gene is not matched at one end of the junction; a read error may be the cause. For the CDR3, the DNA is TGTGCCAGCAGCCCGGGACTAGCGGGACACCGGGGAGCTGTTTTT. This encodes CASSPGLAGHRGAVF. This rearrangement joins TRBV5-6 to TRBJ2-2, with 13 positions matching TRBD2. Germline V CDR1 and CDR2: SGHDT, YYEEEE. This CDR3 is 15 amino acids long.

The V and J genes are TRBV7-2 and TRBJ2-5, with 11 bases matching TRBD1. Trimming removed 4 bases from V and 5 bases from J; junction bases left unmatched: 6. Germline V lookup: CDR1 SGHTA, CDR2 FQGNSA. The CDR3 consists of 15 residues. This chain's CDR3 is CASSSPGTGGETQYF. CDR3 coding DNA: TGTGCCAGCAGCTCACCCGGGACAGGGGGGGAGACCCAGTACTTC. The full variable domain, completed using reference TRBV7-2 and TRBJ2-5, is GAGVSQSPSNKVTEKGKDVELRCDPISGHTALYWYRQSLGQGLEFLIYFQGNSAPDKSGLPSDRFSAERTGGSVSTLTIQRTQQEDSAVYLCASSSPGTGGETQYFGPGTRLLVL.

This clone was observed once. In DNA form, the CDR3 reads TGTGCCAGTAGCTCGACTAGCGGGAGGGAAGATACGCAGTATTTT. Its translation: CASSSTSGREDTQYF. The J gene is TRBJ2-3, the V gene TRBV19, with 14 positions matching TRBD2. Germline V lookup: CDR1 LNHDA, CDR2 SQIVND (reference sequence). This CDR3 spans 15 amino acids. The junction had 4 bases not matched to a gene; V was cut back by 6 bases and J by 5 bases.

The chain links TRBV19 to TRBJ1-3; D is unclear. V was pared by 10 bases and J by 0 bases, with 16 bases between. CDR3 size: 15 residues. The germline V gene has CDR1 LNHDA and CDR2 SQIVND (reference sequence). The CDR3 bases are TGTGCCACCATTCAACAGCCGTTCTCTGGAAACACCATATATTTT. It specifies CATIQQPFSGNTIYF.

In nucleotides, the CDR3 is TGTGCCAGCAGCTCCGACTCAGATACGCAGTATTTT. This codes for CASSSDSDTQYF. The V gene is TRBV11-1, the J gene TRBJ2-3; no reliable D call. Germline V gene data show CDR1 as SGHAT and CDR2 as FQDESV (reference sequence). There are 12 residues in the CDR3. The V end was cut by 4 bases, the J end by 4 bases, with 6 bases between.

The DNA of the CDR3 is TGTGCCAGCAGCCTTCGACTGGGCTTGGCTAGCGGGAGGACCGACCTCTACAATGAGCAGTTCTTC. Translation gives CASSLRLGLASGRTDLYNEQFF. The rearrangement uses TRBV9 and TRBJ2-1; 11 bases match TRBD2. Germline V gene data show CDR1 as SGDLS and CDR2 as YYNGEE. The CDR3 has 22 amino acids. Unmatched junction bases numbered 24, after V lost 4 bases and J lost 3 bases.

The chain links TRBV4-3 to TRBJ2-7; 10 bases are a match to TRBD1. This CDR3 contains 15 residues. Trimming at V came to 3 bases and at J to 3 bases, leaving 5 bases not matched to a gene. Germline CDR1 is LGHNA and CDR2 is YSLEER. The CDR3 DNA is TGCGCCAGCAGCCAGACAGGGGGCCCCCTCTACGAGCAGTACTTC. Encoded protein: CASSQTGGPLYEQYF.

The J gene is TRBJ2-7, the V gene TRBV5-6, with D possibly matching TRBD1 (5 bases). Germline assignment: CDR1 SGHDT and CDR2 YYEEEE. The CDR3 extends over 13 amino acids. Deletions cut 3 bases from V and 2 bases from J, with 9 bases between. The CDR3 DNA reads TGTGCCAGCAGCTCGGACACGACCTACGAGCAGTACTTC. This encodes CASSSDTTYEQYF.

The chain recombines TRBV7-7 with TRBJ2-2; 9 nucleotides align to TRBD1. Per germline, CDR1 SSHAT and CDR2 FNYEAQ (reference sequence). The CDR3 totals 17 residues. The V and J ends lost 5 bases and 7 bases, in that order; junction bases with no gene match: 14. CDR3 region: CASSPISTGGINGELFF. CDR3 nucleotide sequence: TGTGCCAGCAGCCCGATTTCGACAGGGGGAATTAACGGGGAGCTGTTTTTT. Full variable domain (remainder filled in from reference TRBV7-7 and TRBJ2-2): GAGVSQSPRYKVTKRGQDVTLRCDPISSHATLYWYQQALGQGPEFLTYFNYEAQPDKSGLPSDRFSAERPEGSISTLTIQRTEQRDSAMYRCASSPISTGGINGELFFGEGSRLTVL.

This clone was detected only once. The rearrangement joins TRBV7-6 to TRBJ2-7; TRBD2 aligns across 7 bases. Germline CDR1 reads SGHVS; CDR2 reads FNYEAQ. This CDR3 is built from 13 residues. V trimming: 5 bases; J trimming: 6 bases; junction bases outside the gene matches: 7. As DNA, the CDR3 is TGTGCCAGCAGCATCTGGGGGGGACCCGAGCAGTACTTC. Residues: CASSIWGGPEQYF.

This clone has just one count. The chain recombines TRBV7-8 with TRBJ1-2; TRBD1 might be the D (5 bases). V dropped 5 bases and J dropped 3 bases, with 19 bases sitting between them. The CDR3 runs to 16 residues. Germline CDR1 SGHVS, CDR2 FQNEAQ. The CDR3 DNA sequence: TGTGCCAGCAGCCCAAGATGGGGGGACCGAGACTATGGCTACACCTTC. Encoded protein: CASSPRWGDRDYGYTF.

The rearrangement joins TRBV28 to TRBJ2-2, with a possible D match to TRBD2 (6 bases). Deletions cut 10 bases from V and 5 bases from J, with 20 bases between. The CDR3 covers 15 residues. Germline V gene sequence: CDR1 MDHEN, CDR2 SYDVKM. CDR3 amino acids: CAIPRGSGYTGELFF. In DNA form, the CDR3 reads TGTGCCATTCCCCGGGGGTCGGGGTATACCGGGGAGCTGTTTTTT.

The chain has TRBV7-3 and TRBJ2-5, with 9 bases fitting TRBD1. CDR3 length equals 14 residues. Germline V gene lookup returns CDR1 SGHTA and CDR2 FQGTGA. Trimming at V came to 3 bases and at J to 2 bases, leaving 1 base not matched to a gene. In DNA, the CDR3 is TGTGCCAGCAGCTTCGGGACAGGGCAAGAGACCCAGTACTTC. Amino acids: CASSFGTGQETQYF.

The rearrangement links TRBV6-5 to TRBJ1-1; 7 bases fit TRBD1. The V gene end was trimmed by 6 bases and the J gene end by 4 bases; junction bases not matched to a gene: 5. Germline V gene lookup returns CDR1 MNHEY and CDR2 SVGAGI. CDR3 length: 13 amino acids. CDR3 protein: CASRPPGGTEAFF. The DNA of the CDR3 is TGTGCCAGCAGACCCCCAGGGGGCACTGAAGCTTTCTTT.

The CDR3 reads CSVVLGGQGRNQPQHF. The CDR3 DNA reads as TGCAGCGTTGTTTTGGGGGGACAGGGTCGAAATCAGCCCCAGCATTTT. V is TRBV29-1 and J is TRBJ1-5; 9 positions agree with TRBD1. V shed 4 bases and J 4 bases; nucleotides not matched to a gene: 11. This CDR3 contains 16 residues. From germline, CDR1 is SQVTM and CDR2 ANQGSEA. The whole variable domain, filled in from reference TRBV29-1 and TRBJ1-5, reads SAVISQKPSRDICQRGTSLTIQCQVDSQVTMMFWYRQQPGQSLTLIATANQGSEATYESGFVIDKFPISRPNLTFSTLTVSNMSPEDSSIYLCSVVLGGQGRNQPQHFGDGTRLSIL.

This clone turned up a few times. The chain carries TRBV30 and TRBJ1-5; D is perhaps TRBD1 (6 bases). V was trimmed by 6 bases and J by 4 bases, leaving 16 bases between them. Germline CDR1 and CDR2: GTSNPN and SVGIG (reference sequence). The CDR3 consists of 14 residues. Here the CDR3 DNA reads TGTGCCTGTACAGGGCCCCTCGATAATCAGCCCCAGCATTTT. It codes for CACTGPLDNQPQHF.

In DNA form, the CDR3 reads TGTGCCAGCAGTGCTACAGGGGATGGAGACACCGGGGAGCTGTTTTTT. This translates into CASSATGDGDTGELFF. The J gene is TRBJ2-2, the V gene TRBV6-1, with 7 bases matching TRBD1. Germline assignment: CDR1 MNHNS and CDR2 SASEGT. The V and J ends lost 4 bases and 3 bases, in that order; junction bases with no gene match: 8. The CDR3 loop spans 16 amino acids.

The chain is built from TRBV5-8 and TRBJ2-1; no reliable D call. CDR3 size: 13 residues. Trimming removed 0 bases at V and 10 bases at J, with 11 bases between. CDR1 is SGHTS, CDR2 YDEGEE, per germline. The CDR3 DNA follows: TGTGCCAGCAGCTTGGAATCCCGCCGGGAGCAGTTCTTC. It specifies CASSLESRREQFF.

The chain employs TRBV19 and TRBJ2-5, with a weak D call TRBD2 (5 bases). V gave up 5 bases and J gave up 2 bases, with 15 bases separating them. Germline V gives CDR1 LNHDA, CDR2 SQIVND (reference sequence). The CDR3 extends over 15 amino acids. CDR3 nucleotides: TGTGCCAGTAGTCCACGGGGTCCACGGCAAGAGACCCAGTACTTC. Translation gives CASSPRGPRQETQYF.

This chain uses TRBV10-3 with TRBJ2-3; 7 nucleotides line up with TRBD1. Trimming took 6 bases from V and 2 from J; bases not matched to a gene: 5. Germline V CDR1 and CDR2: ENHRY, SYGVKD. The CDR3 is 14 residues long. The CDR3 DNA reads as TGTGCCATCAGGGAAACAGGGGACACAGATACGCAGTATTTT. Amino acids: CAIRETGDTDTQYF.

This clone was detected only a few times. This chain connects TRBV9 to TRBJ2-1; D unresolved. The CDR3 loop spans 13 amino acids. The germline V gene has CDR1 SGDLS and CDR2 YYNGEE. V dropped 0 bases and J dropped 7 bases, with 8 bases sitting between them. The CDR3 DNA is TGTGCCAGCAGCGTAGGGCACCCTAATGAGCAGTTCTTC. It is translated as CASSVGHPNEQFF. Looking up the rest from reference TRBV9 and TRBJ2-1 gives the full variable domain: DSGVTQTPKHLITATGQRVTLRCSPRSGDLSVYWYQQSLDQGLQFLIQYYNGEERAKGNILERFSAQQFPDLHSELNLSSLELGDSALYFCASSVGHPNEQFFGPGTRLTVL.